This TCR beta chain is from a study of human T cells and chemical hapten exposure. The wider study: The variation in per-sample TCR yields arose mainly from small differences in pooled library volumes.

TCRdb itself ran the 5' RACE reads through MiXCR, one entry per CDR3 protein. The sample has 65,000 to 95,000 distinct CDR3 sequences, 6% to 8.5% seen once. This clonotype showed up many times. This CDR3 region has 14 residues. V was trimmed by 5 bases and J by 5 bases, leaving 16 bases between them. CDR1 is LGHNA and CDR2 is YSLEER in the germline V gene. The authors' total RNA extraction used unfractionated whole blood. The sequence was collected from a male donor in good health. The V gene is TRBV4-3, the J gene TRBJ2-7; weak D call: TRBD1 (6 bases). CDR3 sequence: CASSYLDRANEQYF. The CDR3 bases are TGCGCCAGCAGCTACCTGGACAGAGCGAACGAGCAGTACTTC.